These 17 T cell receptor beta chains were all obtained from the same sample, sequenced in a study of CD8+ T cells in alopecia areata. Separation of pooled cutaneous lymph node cells was by sorting with CD4, CD8alpha, NKG2D, NKG2ACE and other markers. RNA was isolated and reverse transcribed to cDNA, the sequencing template. This table comes from immunoSEQ multiplex PCR, and its TCRdb copy is limited to in-frame clones, with some not included. This repertoire holds 270,000 or so clones, and none appear only once. Sequenced: CD4+ T cells sorted from a lymph node. The receptors here all came from a C3H/HeJ mouse with alopecia areata. The mice in this strain carry MHC haplotype H2-k.

As concerns this clone: Gene names and germline refer to mouse. The CDR3 end falls 4 residues outside the read, so it is completed with the germline J gene. In the same sample, other DNA sequences code for this CDR3. J is TRBJ2-1 and V is TRBV13-2, with 7 bases that match TRBD1. The CDR3 loop spans 14 amino acids. Germline CDR1 is NNHNN and CDR2 is SYGAGS (reference sequence). V lost 2 bases and J lost 3; bases outside the gene matches: 2. The CDR3 sequence is CASGEGQIYAEQFF. The DNA read from the CDR3 is TGTGCCAGCGGTGAGGGACAGATCTATGCT.

Worth noting for this clone: Mouse gene names and germline throughout. The read comes to an end 4 residues before the CDR3 does, leaving the germline J gene to fill in the end. Other DNA sequences within the sample encode an identical CDR3. This chain links TRBV31 with TRBJ2-1, with TRBD2 matching over 7 bases. The CDR3 has 15 amino acids. Trimming cost V 0 bases and J 1 base; bases outside gene matches: 3. CDR1 is GKSSPN and CDR2 is SITVG in the germline V gene. Partial CDR3 DNA: TGTGCCTGGAGTCTACGGGGGGGGAACTATGCT. Translated, it gives CAWSLRGGNYA. The entire CDR3 reads CAWSLRGGNYAEQFF.

This clone was detected a few times. Mouse names are used for the genes. The read terminates 4 residues before the CDR3 end, so the remaining end is supplied by the germline J gene. The J gene is TRBJ2-5, the V gene TRBV5; 7 bases map to TRBD2. CDR1 is LGHNA, CDR2 YNLKQL, per germline (reference sequence). J was trimmed by 0 bases and V by 2 bases; bases with no gene match: 8. This CDR3 contains 17 residues. This CDR3 reads CASSQKTGRLNQDTQYF. Incomplete CDR3 DNA: TGTGCCAGCAGCCAAAAGACTGGGAGACTTAACCAAGAC.

This clone was counted a few times. All gene names here are mouse names. The CDR3 here is CASSSGQGKGAETLYF. The covered CDR3 bases are TGTGCCAGCAGTTCGGGACAGGGAAAGGGTGCAGAA. The chain recombines TRBV19 with TRBJ2-3; 9 nucleotides match TRBD1. The read halts 4 residues ahead of the CDR3 end, with the missing end drawn from the germline J gene. CDR3 size: 16 residues. Germline loops: CDR1 FNHDT, CDR2 SITEND (reference sequence). With V trimmed by 4 bases and J by 1 base, 7 bases remained unmatched.

On this clone: Mouse gene names and germline throughout. The read terminates 4 residues ahead of where the CDR3 ends, so the germline J gene completes it. The chain links TRBV17 to TRBJ1-1, with D maybe TRBD1 (5 bases). CDR3 length equals 14 residues. The V gene lost 3 bases and the J gene lost 1 base, with 9 bases spanning the gap. In germline, CDR1 is MNHDT, CDR2 YYDKIL. Here the CDR3 reads CASSSGGLNTEVFF. The CDR3 bases that were read are TGTGCTAGCAGTAGTGGGGGACTAAACACA.

This clone has just a few counts. The germline and genes are mouse ones. Read data end 4 residues before the CDR3 end; the end is taken from the germline J gene. Within the sample, other DNA sequences also encode this same CDR3. The chain links TRBV5 to TRBJ2-7; 7 bases agree with TRBD2. Unmatched junction bases numbered 3, after V lost 1 base and J lost 0 bases. This CDR3 spans 15 amino acids. Germline assignment: CDR1 LGHNA and CDR2 YNLKQL (reference sequence). The CDR3: CASSQGGGSSYEQYF. The sequenced CDR3 bases are TGTGCCAGCAGCCAAGGGGGGGGAAGCTCCTAT.

There are a few counts of this clone. Genes and germline are mouse. The read is 4 residues too short to cover the CDR3 end, so that end is filled in from the germline J gene. The chain couples TRBV19 to TRBJ2-7, with TRBD1 matching 10 bases. Germline V gene lookup returns CDR1 FNHDT and CDR2 SITEND (reference sequence). This CDR3 contains 15 residues. J was trimmed by 3 bases and V by 2 bases; bases with no gene match: 5. The CDR3 here is CASSMMGQGYYEQYF. Partial CDR3 DNA: TGTGCCAGCAGTATGATGGGACAGGGGTACTAT.

This clone was counted only a few times. Gene and germline names: mouse. The read stops 4 residues short of the end of the CDR3; the missing end is completed from the germline J gene. The V gene is TRBV14, the J gene TRBJ2-7; TRBD1 agrees at 7 bases. The CDR3 runs to 13 residues. CDR1 is SGHDT and CDR2 is FRDEAV in the germline V gene. Partial CDR3 DNA: TGTGCCAGCAGCCCTGGGACAGATGAT. Encoded protein: CASSPGTDD. From start to end, the CDR3 is CASSPGTDDEQYF.

This clone was recorded a few times. Mouse gene names apply. The read comes to an end 4 residues before the CDR3 does, leaving the germline J gene to fill in the end. This sample also contains other DNA sequences that code for the same CDR3. V usage is TRBV5 and J usage is TRBJ2-5; TRBD2 agrees at 12 bases. V shed 4 bases, J shed 3 bases, and the junction held 2 bases outside the gene matches. The CDR3 has 15 amino acids. Germline CDR1 reads LGHNA; CDR2 reads YNLKQL (reference sequence). Incomplete CDR3 DNA: TGTGCCAGCAGCCCCGGACTGGGGGGGCAAGAC. Translating gives CASSPGLGGQD. The whole CDR3 protein reads CASSPGLGGQDTQYF.

This clone was picked up a small number of times. The genes are named according to mouse. The read falls 4 residues short of the CDR3 end, and the missing part is taken from the germline J gene. The chain links TRBV1 to TRBJ2-3, with TRBD2 matching 10 bases. The length of the CDR3 is 16 residues. The ends lost 3 bases at V and 0 bases at J; junction bases unmatched: 3. CDR1 and CDR2 (germline): NSQYPW, LRSPGD (reference sequence). CDR3 DNA, as far as it was read: TGCACCTGCAGTGCTCGACTGGGGGGAAGTGCAGAA. Its translation: CTCSARLGGSAE. The CDR3, in full, reads CTCSARLGGSAETLYF.

This clone was recorded a few times. Gene names follow the mouse nomenclature. The read gets to within 4 residues of the CDR3 end, and the germline J gene fills in the rest. The same CDR3 arises from other DNA sequences in this sample as well. The rearrangement uses TRBV13-3 and TRBJ2-3; TRBD1 might be the D (6 bases). The germline CDR1 and CDR2 sequences are NNHDY and SYVADS. The CDR3 has 14 residues. V gave up 2 bases and J gave up 1 base, with 8 bases separating them. Partial CDR3 DNA: TGTGCCAGCAGTGAGCGACAGGGTGCAGAA. As protein: CASSERQGAE. The CDR3, in full, reads CASSERQGAETLYF.

This clone has more than one count but fewer than ten. Gene names and germline match the mouse. The read halts 4 residues ahead of the CDR3 end, with the missing end drawn from the germline J gene. The chain combines TRBV13-2 with TRBJ2-1; TRBD2 aligns across 7 bases. Germline V gene data show CDR1 as NNHNN and CDR2 as SYGAGS (reference sequence). The CDR3 spans 15 residues. The J segment lost 3 bases and the V segment lost 1 base, leaving 4 bases of the junction unmatched. Here the CDR3 reads CASGDRWGVYAEQFF. The sequenced part of the CDR3 DNA is TGTGCCAGCGGTGATAGGTGGGGGGTCTATGCT.

This clone was seen a few times. Germline and genes: mouse. The read falls 3 residues short of the CDR3 end, and the missing part is taken from the germline J gene. V usage is TRBV13-3 and J usage is TRBJ1-6; D is perhaps TRBD1 (6 bases). TRBJ1-6 is an ORF; its function is uncertain. The CDR3 has 15 amino acids. V lost 4 bases and J 4 bases, leaving 12 bases between the germline ends. CDR1 and CDR2 from the germline V gene are NNHDY and SYVADS. CDR3 DNA, as far as it was read: TGTGCCAGCAGTTTCGCCAGGGGTTATAATTCGCCC. It is translated as CASSFARGYNSP. In full, the CDR3 is CASSFARGYNSPLYF.

This clone occurred a few times. The gene symbols are mouse symbols. The CDR3 extends 4 residues past the end of the read, so its final part is completed from the germline J gene. V and J are TRBV13-1 and TRBJ2-1; 8 bases align to TRBD2. The CDR3 length is 16 residues. The V gene's germline CDR1 is NSHNY and CDR2 SYGAGN. V was clipped by 2 bases and J by 0 bases; unmatched bases: 4. The CDR3 loop is CASSEEGGANYAEQFF. The DNA read from the CDR3 is TGTGCCAGCAGTGAAGAGGGGGGGGCTAACTATGCT.

This clone was counted only a few times. The gene symbols are mouse symbols. The read terminates 4 residues before the CDR3 end, so the remaining end is supplied by the germline J gene. The chain links TRBV13-1 to TRBJ2-1, with 8 bases matching TRBD2. The CDR3 is 14 amino acids. The V and J ends lost 2 bases and 5 bases, in that order; junction bases with no gene match: 3. Germline V gene lookup returns CDR1 NSHNY and CDR2 SYGAGN. Partial CDR3 DNA: TGTGCCAGCAGTGACTGGGGGGTGGATGCT. Its translation: CASSDWGVDA. The CDR3 as a whole reads CASSDWGVDAEQFF.

This clone was detected a few times. Gene and germline names: mouse. The CDR3 goes on 4 residues after the read ends, and that part is filled in from the germline J gene. The chain joins TRBV19 to TRBJ2-2; 12 bases agree with TRBD1. There are 16 residues in the CDR3. V lost 4 bases, J lost 4 bases, and 5 bases stayed unmatched. CDR1 is FNHDT, CDR2 SITEND, per germline (reference sequence). Partial CDR3 DNA: TGTGCCAGCAGTCTGGGACAGGGGGCAGGCACCGGG. As protein: CASSLGQGAGTG. The entire CDR3 protein reads CASSLGQGAGTGQLYF.

Details on this clone: Gene names follow the mouse nomenclature. Read sequence stops 4 residues before the CDR3 end, and the germline J gene provides the missing end. At the DNA level, this CDR3 is encoded by other sequences in the same sample as well. The chain uses TRBV1 and TRBJ2-7; 7 bases are a match to TRBD1. V was clipped by 4 bases and J by 2 bases; unmatched bases: 2. Germline V gives CDR1 NSQYPW, CDR2 LRSPGD (reference sequence). This CDR3 has 13 amino acids. The CDR3 sequence: CTCSGQGAYEQYF. The DNA read from the CDR3 is TGCACCTGCAGTGGACAGGGCGCCTAT.